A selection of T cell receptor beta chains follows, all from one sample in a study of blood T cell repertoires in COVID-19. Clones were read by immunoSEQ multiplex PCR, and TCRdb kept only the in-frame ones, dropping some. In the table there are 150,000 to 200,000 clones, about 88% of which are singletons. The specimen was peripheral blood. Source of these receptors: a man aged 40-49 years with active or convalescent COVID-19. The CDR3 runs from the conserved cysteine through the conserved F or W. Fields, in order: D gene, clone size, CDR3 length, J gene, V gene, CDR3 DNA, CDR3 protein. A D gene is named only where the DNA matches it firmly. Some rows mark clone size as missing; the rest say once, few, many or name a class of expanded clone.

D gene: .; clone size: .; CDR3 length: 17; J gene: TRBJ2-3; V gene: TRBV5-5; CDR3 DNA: TGTGCCAGCTGGGTATGGACAGCGAGGCTTAGCACAGATACGCAGTATTTT; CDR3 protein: CASWVWTARLSTDTQYF
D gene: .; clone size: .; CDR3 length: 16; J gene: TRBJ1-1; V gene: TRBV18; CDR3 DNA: TGTGCCAGCTCATCGAGGCAGGGGAACGGGGACACTGAAGCTTTCTTT; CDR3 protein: CASSSRQGNGDTEAFF
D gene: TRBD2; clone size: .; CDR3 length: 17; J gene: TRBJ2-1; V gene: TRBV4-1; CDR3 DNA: TGCGCCAGCAGCCAGGTAGCGGGGGGGGCCACTCTCAATGAGCAGTTCTTC; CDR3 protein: CASSQVAGGATLNEQFF
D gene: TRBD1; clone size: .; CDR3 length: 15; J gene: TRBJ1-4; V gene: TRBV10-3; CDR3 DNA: TGTGCCATCAGTGGGCAGGGGGAGAAGAATGAAAAACTGTTTTTT; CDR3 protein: CAISGQGEKNEKLFF
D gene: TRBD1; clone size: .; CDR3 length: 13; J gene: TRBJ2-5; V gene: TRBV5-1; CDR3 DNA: TGCGCCAGCAGCTGGGACAGTGAGGAGACCCAGTACTTC; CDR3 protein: CASSWDSEETQYF
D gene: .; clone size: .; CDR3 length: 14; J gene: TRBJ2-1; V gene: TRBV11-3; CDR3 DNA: TGTGCCAGCAGCCGCCGGGACAAGAACAATGAGCAGTTCTTC; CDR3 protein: CASSRRDKNNEQFF
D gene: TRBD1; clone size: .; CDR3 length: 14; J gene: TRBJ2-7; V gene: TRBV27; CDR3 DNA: TGTGCCAGCAGTTTGGAACGACAGGGCTACGAGCAGTACTTC; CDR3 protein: CASSLERQGYEQYF
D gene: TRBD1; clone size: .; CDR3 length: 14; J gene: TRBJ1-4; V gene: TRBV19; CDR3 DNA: TGTGCCAGTAGTGTAGGGACAGGGGATGAAAAACTGTTTTTT; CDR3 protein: CASSVGTGDEKLFF
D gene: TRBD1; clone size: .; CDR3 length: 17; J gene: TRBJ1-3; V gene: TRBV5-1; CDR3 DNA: TGCGCCAGCAGCCTTACCCCGGACAGGGTACATGGAAACACCATATATTTT; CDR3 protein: CASSLTPDRVHGNTIYF
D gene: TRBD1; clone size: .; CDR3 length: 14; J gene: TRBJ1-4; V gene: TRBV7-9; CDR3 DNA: TGTGCCAGCAGCCCCGGGACAGGGCATGAAAAACTGTTTTTT; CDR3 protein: CASSPGTGHEKLFF
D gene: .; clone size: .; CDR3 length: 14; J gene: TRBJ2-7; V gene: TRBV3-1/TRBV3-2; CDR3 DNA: TGTGCCAGCAGCCTTCTCGGACAGTCCTACGAGCAGTACTTC; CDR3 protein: CASSLLGQSYEQYF
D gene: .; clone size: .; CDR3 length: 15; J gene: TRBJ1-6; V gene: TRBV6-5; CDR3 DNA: TGTGCCAGCAAGACGGGTACAGGGAATAATTCACCCCTCCACTTT; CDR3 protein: CASKTGTGNNSPLHF
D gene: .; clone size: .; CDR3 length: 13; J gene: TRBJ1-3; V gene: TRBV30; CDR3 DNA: TGTGCCTGGAGTGCGCGGGGGGGAAACACCATATATTTT; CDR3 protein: CAWSARGGNTIYF
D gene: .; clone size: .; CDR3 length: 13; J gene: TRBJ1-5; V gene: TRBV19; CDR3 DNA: TGTGCCAGTAGAGGACAGAGCAATCAGCCCCAGCATTTT; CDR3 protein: CASRGQSNQPQHF
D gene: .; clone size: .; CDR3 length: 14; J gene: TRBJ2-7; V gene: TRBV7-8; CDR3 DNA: TGTGCCAGCAGCTGGACGGGATTGGACTACGAGCAGTACTTC; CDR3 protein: CASSWTGLDYEQYF
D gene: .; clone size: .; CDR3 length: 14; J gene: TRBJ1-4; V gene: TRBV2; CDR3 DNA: TGTGCCAGCAGTGAGCGACGGGGTGGGGAAAAACTGTTTTTT; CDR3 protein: CASSERRGGEKLFF
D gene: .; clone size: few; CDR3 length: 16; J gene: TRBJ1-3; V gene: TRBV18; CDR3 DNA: TGTGCCAGCTCACCATTCGCTACGGGCTCTGGAAACACCATATATTTT; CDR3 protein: CASSPFATGSGNTIYF
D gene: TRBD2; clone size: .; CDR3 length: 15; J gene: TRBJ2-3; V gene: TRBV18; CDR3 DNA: TGTGCCAGCATCCCGACTAGCGGGAGTACGGATACGCAGTATTTT; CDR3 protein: CASIPTSGSTDTQYF
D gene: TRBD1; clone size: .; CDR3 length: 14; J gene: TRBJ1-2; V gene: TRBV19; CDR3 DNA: TGTGCCACCTCACAGGGGGGGACGAACTATGGCTACACCTTC; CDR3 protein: CATSQGGTNYGYTF
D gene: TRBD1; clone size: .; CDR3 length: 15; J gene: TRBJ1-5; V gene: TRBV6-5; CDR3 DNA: TGTGCCAGCAGTAAACAGGGGGTTAGCAATCAGCCCCAGCATTTT; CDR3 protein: CASSKQGVSNQPQHF
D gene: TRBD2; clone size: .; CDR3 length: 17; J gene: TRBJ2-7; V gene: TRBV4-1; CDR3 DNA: TGCGCCAGCAGCCAAGAGGGACTAGCGGGAGGGCGTCGGGAGCAGTACTTC; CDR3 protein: CASSQEGLAGGRREQYF
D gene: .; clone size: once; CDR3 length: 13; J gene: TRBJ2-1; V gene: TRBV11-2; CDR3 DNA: TGTGCCAGCAGCCCCGGAGGCAGACGGTGGCAGTTCTTC; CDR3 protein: CASSPGGRRWQFF
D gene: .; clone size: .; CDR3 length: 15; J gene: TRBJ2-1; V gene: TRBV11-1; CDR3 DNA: TGTGCCAGCAGCTTATTTACGCAGGACTACAATGAGCAGTTCTTC; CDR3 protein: CASSLFTQDYNEQFF
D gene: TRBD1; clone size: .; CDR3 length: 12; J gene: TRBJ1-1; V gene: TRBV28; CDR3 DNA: TGTGCCAGCACAGGGGGAGTTGAGAAAGCTTTCTTT; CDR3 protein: CASTGGVEKAFF
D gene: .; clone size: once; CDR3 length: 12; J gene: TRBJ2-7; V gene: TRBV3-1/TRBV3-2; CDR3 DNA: TGTGCCAGCAGCCAAGATCTCCACGAGCAGTACTTC; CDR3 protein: CASSQDLHEQYF
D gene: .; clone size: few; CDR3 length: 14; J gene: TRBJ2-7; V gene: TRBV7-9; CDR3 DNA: TGTGCCAGCAGTAAGGGGCTGAGCTCCTACGAGCAGTACTTC; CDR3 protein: CASSKGLSSYEQYF
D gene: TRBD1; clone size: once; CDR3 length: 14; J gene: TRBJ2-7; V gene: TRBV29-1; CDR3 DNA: TGCAGCGTAGAGACCGGGACAGGGGACTACGAGCAGTACTTC; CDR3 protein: CSVETGTGDYEQYF
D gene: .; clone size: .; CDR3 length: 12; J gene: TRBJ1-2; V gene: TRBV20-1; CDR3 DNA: TGCAGTGCTAGTATGTCTGACTATGGCTACACCTTC; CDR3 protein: CSASMSDYGYTF
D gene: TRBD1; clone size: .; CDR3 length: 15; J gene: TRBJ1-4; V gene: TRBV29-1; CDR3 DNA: TGCAGCGTTGCGACAGGGGGCATGAGTAATGAAAAACTGTTTTTT; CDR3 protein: CSVATGGMSNEKLFF
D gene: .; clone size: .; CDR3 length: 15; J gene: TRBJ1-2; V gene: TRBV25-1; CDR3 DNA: TGTGCCAGCAGTGATATACAGGGAACCCCATATGGCTACACCTTC; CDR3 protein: CASSDIQGTPYGYTF
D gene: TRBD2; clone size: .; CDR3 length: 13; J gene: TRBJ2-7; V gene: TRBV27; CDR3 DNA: TGTGCCAGCAGTTTTAGGGGAGGGGACGAGCAGTACTTC; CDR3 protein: CASSFRGGDEQYF
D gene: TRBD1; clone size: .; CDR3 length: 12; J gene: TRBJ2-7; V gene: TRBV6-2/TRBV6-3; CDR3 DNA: TGTGCCAGCAGCCGACAGGGAATGGAGCAGTACTTC; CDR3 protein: CASSRQGMEQYF
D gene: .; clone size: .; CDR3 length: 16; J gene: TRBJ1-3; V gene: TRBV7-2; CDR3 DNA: TGTGCCAGCAGCCCGCTCCGAGGGGGCTCTGGAAACACCATATATTTT; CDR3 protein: CASSPLRGGSGNTIYF
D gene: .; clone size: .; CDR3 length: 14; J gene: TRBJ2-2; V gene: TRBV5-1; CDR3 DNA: TGCGCCAGCAGCCGGGACATTAACCCCGGGGAGCTGTTTTTT; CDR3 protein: CASSRDINPGELFF